This T cell receptor (beta chain) stems from a study of CD8+ T cells in alopecia areata. Study-level findings and limits: Scalp clonality and expanded CD8+ clones among the top 100 were significantly decreased by tofacitinib.

RNA extraction and reverse transcription yielded cDNA as sequencing template. Some clones are missing from TCRdb's copy, which holds only in-frame ones; the method was immunoSEQ multiplex PCR. The repertoire has more than 200,000 clones, 66% of them found once; the top ten carry 1% to 1.5%. Treatment in this sample: oral pan-JAK inhibitor, 5-10 mg twice daily. Germline lookup yields CDR1 GTSNPN and CDR2 SVGIG (reference sequence). V lost 2 bases and J 1 base, leaving 13 bases between the germline ends. The CDR3 runs to 15 residues. In the case of this clone: The antigen is unknown.

Specimen: CD4+ T cells sorted from blood, collected between weeks 43 and 45, from a patient treated with tofacitinib. The origin of this receptor is a human donor with alopecia areata. This chain links TRBV30 with TRBJ2-3, with D unclear. The CDR3: CAWSRLRSGTDTQYF. CDR3 DNA sequence: TGTGCCTGGAGTCGACTGCGGAGCGGCACAGATACGCAGTATTTT.